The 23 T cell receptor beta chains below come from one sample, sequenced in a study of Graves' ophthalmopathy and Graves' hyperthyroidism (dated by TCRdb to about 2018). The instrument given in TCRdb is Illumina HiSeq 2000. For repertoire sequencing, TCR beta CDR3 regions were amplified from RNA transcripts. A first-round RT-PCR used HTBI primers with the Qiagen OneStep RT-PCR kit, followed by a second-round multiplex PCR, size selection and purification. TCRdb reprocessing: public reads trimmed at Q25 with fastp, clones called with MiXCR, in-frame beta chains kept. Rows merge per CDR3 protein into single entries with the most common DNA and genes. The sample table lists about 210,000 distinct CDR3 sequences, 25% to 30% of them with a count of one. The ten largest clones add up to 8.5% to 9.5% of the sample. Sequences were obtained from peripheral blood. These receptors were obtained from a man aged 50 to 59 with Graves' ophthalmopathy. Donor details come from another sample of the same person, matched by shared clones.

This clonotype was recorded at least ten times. The CDR3 loop is CSASRVTGKGTEAFF. The CDR3 DNA is TGCAGTGCTAGTCGTGTGACAGGGAAGGGGACTGAAGCTTTCTTT. The chain has TRBV20-1 and TRBJ1-1, with 7 positions matching TRBD1. This CDR3 is 15 amino acids long. V lost 3 bases and J lost 5; bases outside the gene matches: 12. The germline V gene encodes CDR1 DFQATT and CDR2 SNEGSKA (reference sequence).

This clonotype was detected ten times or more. In DNA form, the CDR3 reads TGTGCCAGCAGCCGGTTGGGGGCGACCACCGGGGAGCTGTTTTTT. Protein sequence: CASSRLGATTGELFF. The chain links TRBV14 to TRBJ2-2, with D maybe TRBD1 (6 bases). Trimming pared 4 bases from V and 4 bases from J, leaving 13 bases between. The CDR3 has 15 residues. Germline assignment: CDR1 SGHDN and CDR2 FVKESK.

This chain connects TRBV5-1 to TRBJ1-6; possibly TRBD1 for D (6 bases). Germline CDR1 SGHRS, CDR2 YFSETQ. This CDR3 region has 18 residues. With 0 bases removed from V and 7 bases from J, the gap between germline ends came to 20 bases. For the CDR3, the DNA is TGCGCCAGCAGCTTGGTGGCTACTATCGGGGGCCGAAATTCACCCCTCCACTTT. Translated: CASSLVATIGGRNSPLHF.

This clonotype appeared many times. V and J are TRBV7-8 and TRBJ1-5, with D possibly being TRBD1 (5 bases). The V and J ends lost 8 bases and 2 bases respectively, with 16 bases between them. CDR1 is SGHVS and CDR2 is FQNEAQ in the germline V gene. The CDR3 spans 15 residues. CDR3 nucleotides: TGTGCCAGCTCTGGGGACTTCCGCGGCAATCAGCCCCAGCATTTT. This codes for CASSGDFRGNQPQHF.

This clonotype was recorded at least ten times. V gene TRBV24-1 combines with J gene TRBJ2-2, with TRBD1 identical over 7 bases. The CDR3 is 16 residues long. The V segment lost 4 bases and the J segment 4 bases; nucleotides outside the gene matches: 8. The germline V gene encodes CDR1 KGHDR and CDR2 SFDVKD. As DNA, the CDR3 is TGTGCCACCAGTGACCGAGGGGGCGGACCCACCGGGGAGCTGTTTTTT. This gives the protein CATSDRGGGPTGELFF.

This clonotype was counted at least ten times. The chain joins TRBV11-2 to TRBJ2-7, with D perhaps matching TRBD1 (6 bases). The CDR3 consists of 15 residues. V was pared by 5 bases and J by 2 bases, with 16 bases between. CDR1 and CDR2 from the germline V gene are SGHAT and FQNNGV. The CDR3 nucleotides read TGTGCCAGCAGCCGGACCCGGGACAAACCCTACGAGCAGTACTTC. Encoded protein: CASSRTRDKPYEQYF. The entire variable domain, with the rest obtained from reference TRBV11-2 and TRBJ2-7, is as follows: EAGVAQSPRYKIIEKRQSVAFWCNPISGHATLYWYQQILGQGPKLLIQFQNNGVVDDSQLPKDRFSAERLKGVDSTLKIQPAKLEDSAVYLCASSRTRDKPYEQYFGPGTRLTVT.

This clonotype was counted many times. CDR3 protein: CASSLGSGLRQETQYF. CDR3 nucleotides: TGTGCCAGCAGCCTGGGGTCAGGGCTTAGACAAGAGACCCAGTACTTC. The rearrangement links TRBV14 to TRBJ2-5, with a possible D match to TRBD1 (5 bases). The CDR3 runs to 16 residues. The V gene lost 4 bases and the J gene lost 2 bases, with 17 bases spanning the gap. From germline, CDR1 is SGHDN and CDR2 FVKESK.

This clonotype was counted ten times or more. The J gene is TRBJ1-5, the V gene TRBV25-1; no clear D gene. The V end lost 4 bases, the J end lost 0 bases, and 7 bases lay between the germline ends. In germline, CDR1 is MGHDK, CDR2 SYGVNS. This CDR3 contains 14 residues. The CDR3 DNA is TGTGCCAGCAGTGTGAAGTATAGCAATCAGCCCCAGCATTTT. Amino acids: CASSVKYSNQPQHF.

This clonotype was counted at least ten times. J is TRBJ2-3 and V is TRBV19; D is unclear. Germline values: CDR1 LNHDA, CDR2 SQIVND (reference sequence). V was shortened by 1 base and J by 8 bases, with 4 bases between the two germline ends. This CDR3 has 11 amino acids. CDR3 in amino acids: CASSIGRTQYF. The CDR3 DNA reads TGTGCCAGTAGTATAGGACGTACGCAGTATTTT.

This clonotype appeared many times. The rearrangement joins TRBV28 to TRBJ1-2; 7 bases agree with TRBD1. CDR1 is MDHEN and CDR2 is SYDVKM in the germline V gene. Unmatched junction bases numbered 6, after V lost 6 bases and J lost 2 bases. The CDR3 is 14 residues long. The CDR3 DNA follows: TGTGCCAGCAGAAAGGGACAGTTGAACTATGGCTACACCTTC. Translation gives CASRKGQLNYGYTF.

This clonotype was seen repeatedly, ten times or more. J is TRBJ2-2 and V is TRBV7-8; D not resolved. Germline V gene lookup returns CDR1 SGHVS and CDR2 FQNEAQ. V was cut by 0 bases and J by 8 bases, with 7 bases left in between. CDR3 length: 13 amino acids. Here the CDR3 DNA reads TGTGCCAGCAGCTTAGCGATTGATGGGGAGCTGTTTTTT. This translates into CASSLAIDGELFF.

CDR3 in amino acids: CASRQGLAVGETQYF. In nucleotides, the CDR3 is TGTGCCAGCAGACAAGGACTAGCGGTAGGGGAGACCCAGTACTTC. This chain links TRBV2 with TRBJ2-5; 10 bases agree with TRBD2. The trim removed 6 bases at V and 5 bases at J, leaving 9 bases unmatched. The CDR3 loop spans 15 amino acids. Germline CDR1 reads SNHLY; CDR2 reads FYNNEI. The entire variable domain, with the rest obtained from reference TRBV2 and TRBJ2-5, is as follows: EPEVTQTPSHQVTQMGQEVILRCVPISNHLYFYWYRQILGQKVEFLVSFYNNEISEKSEIFDDQFSVERPDGSNFTLKIRSTKLEDSAMYFCASRQGLAVGETQYFGPGTRLLVL.

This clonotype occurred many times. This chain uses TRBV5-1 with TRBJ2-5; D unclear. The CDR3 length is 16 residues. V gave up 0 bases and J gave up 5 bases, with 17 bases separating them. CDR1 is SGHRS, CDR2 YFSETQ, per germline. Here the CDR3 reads CASSLASVWDRETQYF. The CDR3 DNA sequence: TGCGCCAGCAGCTTGGCCAGCGTATGGGATCGGGAGACCCAGTACTTC.

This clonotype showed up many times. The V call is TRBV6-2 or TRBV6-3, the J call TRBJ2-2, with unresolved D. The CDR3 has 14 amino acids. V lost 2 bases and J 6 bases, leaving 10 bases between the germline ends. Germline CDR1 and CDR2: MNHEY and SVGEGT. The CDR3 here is CASSYTGLAGELFF. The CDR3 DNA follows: TGTGCCAGCAGTTACACTGGGTTGGCCGGGGAGCTGTTTTTT.

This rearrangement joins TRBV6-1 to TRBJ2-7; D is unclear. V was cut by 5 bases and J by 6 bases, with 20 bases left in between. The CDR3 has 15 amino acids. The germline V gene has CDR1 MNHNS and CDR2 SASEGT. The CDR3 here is CASSRRTDPIGEQYF. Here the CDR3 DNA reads TGTGCCAGCAGTAGACGGACGGACCCGATTGGCGAGCAGTACTTC.

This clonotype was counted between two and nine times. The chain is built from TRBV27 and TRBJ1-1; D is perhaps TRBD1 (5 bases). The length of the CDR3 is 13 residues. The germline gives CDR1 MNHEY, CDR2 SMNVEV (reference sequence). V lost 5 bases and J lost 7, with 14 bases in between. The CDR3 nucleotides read TGTGCCAGCAGTAACCGGGACCCCGGTGAAGCTTTCTTT. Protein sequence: CASSNRDPGEAFF.

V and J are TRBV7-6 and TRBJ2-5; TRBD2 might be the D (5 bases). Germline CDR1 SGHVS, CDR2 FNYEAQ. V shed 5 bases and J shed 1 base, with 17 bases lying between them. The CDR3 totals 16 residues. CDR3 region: CASSGWVRGGQETQYF. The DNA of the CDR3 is TGTGCCAGCAGCGGATGGGTGAGAGGAGGCCAAGAGACCCAGTACTTC.

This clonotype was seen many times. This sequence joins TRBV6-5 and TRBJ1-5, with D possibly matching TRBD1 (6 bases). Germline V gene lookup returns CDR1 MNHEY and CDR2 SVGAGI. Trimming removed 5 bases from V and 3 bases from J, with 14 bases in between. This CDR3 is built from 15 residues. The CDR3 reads CASSTLGGANQPQHF. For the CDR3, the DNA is TGTGCCAGCAGTACCCTGGGGGGGGCCAATCAGCCCCAGCATTTT.

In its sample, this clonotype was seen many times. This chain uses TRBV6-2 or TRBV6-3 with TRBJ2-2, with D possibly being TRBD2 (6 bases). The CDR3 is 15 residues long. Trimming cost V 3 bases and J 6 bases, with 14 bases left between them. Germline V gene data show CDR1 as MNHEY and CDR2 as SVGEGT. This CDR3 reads CASSYRRESAGELFF. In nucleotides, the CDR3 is TGTGCCAGCAGTTATCGGCGGGAATCCGCCGGGGAGCTGTTTTTT.

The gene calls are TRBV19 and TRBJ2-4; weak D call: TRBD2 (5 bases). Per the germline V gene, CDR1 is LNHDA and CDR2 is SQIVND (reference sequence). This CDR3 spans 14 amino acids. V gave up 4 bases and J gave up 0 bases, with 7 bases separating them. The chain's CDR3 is CASSRGLAKNIQYF. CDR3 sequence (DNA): TGTGCCAGTAGTAGAGGACTAGCCAAAAACATTCAGTACTTC.

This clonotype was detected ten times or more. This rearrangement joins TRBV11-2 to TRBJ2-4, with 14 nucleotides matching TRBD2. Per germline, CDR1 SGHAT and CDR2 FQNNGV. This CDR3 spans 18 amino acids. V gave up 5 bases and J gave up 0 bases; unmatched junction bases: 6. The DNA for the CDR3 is TGTGCCAGCAGCCAGGGACTAGCGGGAGCCCTAGCCAAAAACATTCAGTACTTC. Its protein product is CASSQGLAGALAKNIQYF.

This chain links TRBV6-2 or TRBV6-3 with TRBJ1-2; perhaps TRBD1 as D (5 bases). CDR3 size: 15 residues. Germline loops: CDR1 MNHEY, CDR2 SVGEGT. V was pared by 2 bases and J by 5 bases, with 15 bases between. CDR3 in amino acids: CASSYEGDYLYGYTF. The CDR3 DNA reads TGTGCCAGCAGTTACGAAGGGGATTACCTTTATGGCTACACCTTC.

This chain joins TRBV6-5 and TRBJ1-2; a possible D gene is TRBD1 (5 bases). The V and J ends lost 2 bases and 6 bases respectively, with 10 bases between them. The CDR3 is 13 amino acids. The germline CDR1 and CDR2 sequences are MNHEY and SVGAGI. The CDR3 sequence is CASSYEGRNGYTF. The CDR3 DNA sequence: TGTGCCAGCAGTTACGAGGGGCGGAATGGCTACACCTTC.